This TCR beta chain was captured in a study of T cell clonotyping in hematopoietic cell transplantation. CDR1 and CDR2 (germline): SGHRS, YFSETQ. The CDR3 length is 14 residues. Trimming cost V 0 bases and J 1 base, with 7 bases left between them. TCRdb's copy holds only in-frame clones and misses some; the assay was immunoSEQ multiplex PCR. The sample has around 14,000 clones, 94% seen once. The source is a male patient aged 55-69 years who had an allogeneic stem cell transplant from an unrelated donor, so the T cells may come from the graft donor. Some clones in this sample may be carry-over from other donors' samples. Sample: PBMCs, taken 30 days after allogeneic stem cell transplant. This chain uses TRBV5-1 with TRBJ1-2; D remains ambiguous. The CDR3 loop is CASSLAQNNYGYTF. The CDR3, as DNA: TGCGCCAGCAGCTTGGCACAGAATAACTATGGCTACACCTTC.